These 20 T cell receptor beta chains share one sample of origin, sequenced in a study of blood T cells in healthy people across ages. Through a sample-barcoded 5' primer and a J-beta primer mix, a second PCR was run for roughly 6 to 11 cycles. TCRdb ran MiXCR on the 5' RACE reads and lists one entry per CDR3 protein. The profile shows 550,000 to 600,000 distinct CDR3 sequences, 25% to 30% of them singletons. Sequenced material: blood. These receptors originate from a woman aged 70 to 79 in good health.

The CDR3 spells CASSYLRETEAFF. The CDR3 DNA sequence: TGTGCCAGCAGTTACCTCAGGGAGACTGAAGCTTTCTTT. The rearrangement links TRBV6-5 to TRBJ1-1; tentative D call: TRBD1 (5 bases). The V and J ends lost 2 bases and 5 bases respectively, with 9 bases between them. CDR1 is MNHEY, CDR2 SVGAGI, per germline. This CDR3 contains 13 residues.

The chain recombines TRBV5-1 with TRBJ1-2, with a weak D call TRBD1 (5 bases). Trimming left V 4 bases short and J 0 bases short, with 10 bases between. Germline CDR1 is SGHRS and CDR2 is YFSETQ. There are 14 residues in the CDR3. The CDR3 bases are TGCGCCAGCAGCACCGGGACCCCTAACTATGGCTACACCTTC. The encoded protein is CASSTGTPNYGYTF.

Turning to this clonotype: The junction departs from the called germline gene at one end, perhaps through a read error. The chain employs TRBV19 and TRBJ2-1; D is possibly TRBD1 or TRBD2 (5 bases each). TRBJ2-7 matches the DNA end more closely, so the J call is doubtful. Germline assignment: CDR1 LNHDA and CDR2 SQIVND (reference sequence). This CDR3 is built from 15 residues. Here the CDR3 reads CASSTGTLGTYEQYF. CDR3 nucleotides: TGTGCCAGTAGTACCGGGACGTTGGGGACCTACGAACAGTACTTC.

The V and J genes are TRBV5-1 and TRBJ2-5, with 9 bases that match TRBD1. Germline V CDR1 and CDR2: SGHRS, YFSETQ. CDR3 size: 14 residues. J lost 4 bases, V lost 6 bases, and 7 bases had no gene match. CDR3 sequence: CASNDGTGIETQYF. CDR3 coding DNA: TGCGCCAGCAACGATGGGACAGGGATAGAGACCCAGTACTTC.

In its sample, this clonotype was seen a few times. The rearrangement uses TRBV20-1 and TRBJ1-1; no firm D call. Germline V CDR1 and CDR2: DFQATT, SNEGSKA (reference sequence). This CDR3 has 14 amino acids. Trimming left V 5 bases short and J 0 bases short, with 13 bases between. The CDR3 is CSAPGVAMNTEAFF. CDR3 coding DNA: TGCAGTGCTCCCGGGGTTGCCATGAACACTGAAGCTTTCTTT.

The chain has TRBV5-1 and TRBJ1-2; D gene unclear. The CDR3 covers 15 residues. The germline V gene has CDR1 SGHRS and CDR2 YFSETQ. Trimming removed 2 bases from V and 4 bases from J, with 15 bases in between. Here the CDR3 DNA reads TGCGCCAGCAGCTTCCAGGCCCCACCCAGCTATGGCTACACCTTC. Translating gives CASSFQAPPSYGYTF.

The CDR3 nucleotides are TGTGCCATCAGTGAAGCAGGGCCCCAGGCCCAGTACTTC. This codes for CAISEAGPQAQYF. The chain has TRBV10-3 and TRBJ2-5, with D possibly matching TRBD1 (5 bases). CDR1 ENHRY and CDR2 SYGVKD come from the germline V gene. CDR3 size: 13 residues. Deletions cut 3 bases from V and 9 bases from J, with 14 bases between.

The chain uses TRBV20-1 and TRBJ2-5; TRBD2 agrees at 12 bases. This CDR3 has 13 amino acids. Per the germline V gene, CDR1 is DFQATT and CDR2 is SNEGSKA (reference sequence). The junction had 0 bases not matched to a gene; V was cut back by 7 bases and J by 0 bases. CDR3 coding DNA: TGCAGTGGACTAGCGGGGGACCAAGAGACCCAGTACTTC. It yields the protein CSGLAGDQETQYF.

This clonotype was recorded a few times. This chain connects TRBV12-3 or TRBV12-4 to TRBJ1-2; 10 bases map to TRBD1. This CDR3 contains 16 residues. Germline trimming cut 6 bases from V and 8 bases from J; bases unmatched to any gene: 15. The CDR3 spells CASRRDRGALGGGYTF. The CDR3 DNA is TGTGCCAGCAGGAGGGACAGGGGCGCCTTAGGAGGAGGCTACACCTTC.

The gene calls are TRBV20-1 and TRBJ2-3, with TRBD2 as a possible D gene (7 bases). Looked up from germline, CDR1 is DFQATT and CDR2 is SNEGSKA (reference sequence). The V end lost 3 bases, the J end lost 0 bases, and 10 bases lay between the germline ends. CDR3 length equals 14 residues. The CDR3 region has the DNA TGCAGTGCTAGCGGGGGGCGTAGCACAGATACGCAGTATTTT. This translates into CSASGGRSTDTQYF.

This clonotype was detected a few times. The CDR3 DNA follows: TGTGCCAGCAGCTTAGTCCCTTCTAGCTCCTACGAGCAGTACTTC. It encodes CASSLVPSSSYEQYF. The chain has TRBV7-2 and TRBJ2-7; D gene ambiguous. V was shortened by 1 base and J by 0 bases, with 10 bases between the two germline ends. CDR1 and CDR2 (germline): SGHTA, FQGNSA. The CDR3 runs 15 residues.

This clonotype was recorded once. J is TRBJ1-2 and V is TRBV29-1, with D perhaps TRBD1 (6 bases). The germline V and J ends were trimmed by 4 bases and 3 bases, with 12 bases remaining between them. Germline V CDR1 and CDR2: SQVTM, ANQGSEA. The CDR3 spans 13 residues. CDR3 in amino acids: CSVVEGGHYGYTF. In DNA, the CDR3 is TGCAGCGTTGTGGAAGGGGGACACTATGGCTACACCTTC. The full variable domain, with the rest looked up from reference TRBV29-1 and TRBJ1-2, is SAVISQKPSRDICQRGTSLTIQCQVDSQVTMMFWYRQQPGQSLTLIATANQGSEATYESGFVIDKFPISRPNLTFSTLTVSNMSPEDSSIYLCSVVEGGHYGYTFGSGTRLTVV.

This rearrangement joins TRBV20-1 to TRBJ2-5; TRBD2 aligns across 8 bases. Looked up from germline, CDR1 is DFQATT and CDR2 is SNEGSKA (reference sequence). V shed 2 bases, J shed 4 bases, and the junction held 3 bases outside the gene matches. CDR3 length: 13 residues. The CDR3 sequence: CSARRAGVETQYF. CDR3 sequence (DNA): TGCAGTGCTAGAAGAGCGGGAGTAGAGACCCAGTACTTC.

The chain uses TRBV6-5 and TRBJ1-1; a possible D gene is TRBD1 (5 bases). CDR1 and CDR2 (germline): MNHEY, SVGAGI. The CDR3 contains 13 residues. Trimming took off 0 bases at V and 6 bases at J, with 8 bases between the two ends. CDR3 in DNA: TGTGCCAGCAGTTACTCTAGGGGTGCTGAAGCTTTCTTT. As protein: CASSYSRGAEAFF.

This clonotype was observed a few times. The chain recombines TRBV7-2 with TRBJ1-2; possibly TRBD1 for D (6 bases). Germline V gene data show CDR1 as SGHTA and CDR2 as FQGNSA. Trimming pared 5 bases from V and 5 bases from J, leaving 18 bases between. The CDR3 length is 15 residues. In nucleotides, the CDR3 is TGTGCCAGCAGCGCGACGCTACAGGGTTGGTATGGCTACACCTTC. Its protein product is CASSATLQGWYGYTF.

The rearrangement uses TRBV20-1 and TRBJ2-5, with a tentative D call TRBD1 (6 bases). The end of the DNA fits TRBJ2-7 better, so the J call may be wrong. Per the germline V gene, CDR1 is DFQATT and CDR2 is SNEGSKA (reference sequence). The CDR3 is 15 amino acids. This chain's CDR3 is CSARDPGANSYEQYF. DNA for the CDR3: TGCAGTGCTAGAGATCCAGGGGCTAACTCCTACGAGCAGTACTTC.

The V gene is TRBV20-1, the J gene TRBJ2-2, with TRBD1 matching over 9 bases. Trimming removed 0 bases from V and 5 bases from J; junction bases left unmatched: 7. The CDR3 length is 16 residues. Germline CDR1 is DFQATT and CDR2 is SNEGSKA (reference sequence). CDR3 in DNA: TGCAGTGCTAGAGATCTTAGACAGGGGGAAACCGGGGAGCTGTTTTTT. Its protein is CSARDLRQGETGELFF.

This chain joins TRBV3-1 and TRBJ2-1; 13 bases are shared with TRBD2. CDR3 length: 18 residues. Germline loops: CDR1 LGHDT, CDR2 YNNKEL (reference sequence). V gave up 4 bases and J gave up 3 bases; unmatched junction bases: 9. CDR3 residues: CASSPTSGGALGYNEQFF. CDR3 bases: TGTGCCAGCAGCCCAACTAGCGGGGGGGCTCTGGGCTACAATGAGCAGTTCTTC.

The V gene is TRBV6-2 or TRBV6-3, the J gene TRBJ2-1, with 8 bases that match TRBD1. The DNA end lines up better with TRBJ2-7; the J call may be wrong. Germline V lookup: CDR1 MNHEY, CDR2 SVGEGT. The CDR3 has 14 residues. The DNA for the CDR3 is TGTGCCAGCAGTTACGTCCAGGGGGCTTACGAGCAGTACTTC. The encoded protein is CASSYVQGAYEQYF.

This clonotype was observed a handful of times. The chain uses TRBV5-1 and TRBJ1-4, with D uncertain. V lost 0 bases and J lost 11, with 14 bases in between. This CDR3 has 14 amino acids. Germline V CDR1 and CDR2: SGHRS, YFSETQ. CDR3 coding DNA: TGCGCCAGCAGCTTGGCGGTGGTGGGTGAGAAACTGTTTTTT. Translating it yields CASSLAVVGEKLFF.